The 6 T cell receptor beta chains below come from one sample, sequenced in a study of shared clonotypes between healthy human individuals (TCRdb year 2020). CD8 naive samples were CD45RO-negative cells positively selected for CCR7, giving a CD45RA+CCR7+ population that excluded TemRA cells. Libraries were constructed by the immunoSEQ multiplex PCR assay. TCRdb obtained this table from immuneACCESS and retained in-frame rearrangements with V and J assigned. These tables miss some clones; where compared with another copy, unresolved V genes account for less than half of the shortfall, and the remainder is unexplained. In this sample the table shows about 1.9 million clones, roughly 93% of which occur a single time. The ten largest clones capture about 1.7% of the sample. Material: naive CD8+ T cells from PBMCs. Taken with the paper, the label for cell subset or site translates to: CD45RA+CCR7+. The origin of the receptors is a young man in good health. Some clones in this sample may be carry-over from other donors' samples.

Concerning this clone itself: Within the sample, other DNA sequences also encode this same CDR3. The chain joins TRBV5-4 to TRBJ2-7; 11 nucleotides line up with TRBD2. The junction had 12 bases not matched to a gene; V was cut back by 8 bases and J by 5 bases. Germline V lookup: CDR1 SGHNT, CDR2 YYREEE (reference sequence). This CDR3 comprises 15 residues. The CDR3 DNA follows: TGTGCCAGTAGCGGAACTAGCGGGAGTCTGGACGAGCAGTACTTC. Translating it yields CASSGTSGSLDEQYF.

V and J are TRBV6-5 and TRBJ1-5; no firm D call. The V end lost 8 bases, the J end lost 2 bases, and 13 bases lay between the germline ends. Looked up from germline, CDR1 is MNHEY and CDR2 is SVGAGI. There are 14 residues in the CDR3. The CDR3 here is CASSPSEGNQPQHF. CDR3 bases: TGTGCCAGCTCCCCGTCGGAGGGCAATCAGCCCCAGCATTTT.

As for this clone: An end of the junction does not agree with germline; a read error may underlie this. The chain couples TRBV11-2 to TRBJ1-2; 8 bases match TRBD1. Germline CDR1 and CDR2: SGHAT and FQNNGV. The CDR3 sequence is 11 residues long. The CDR3 nucleotides read TGTGCCAGCAGCTTAGGGGACAGGATTCGGTTC. This translates into CASSLGDRIRF.

The chain couples TRBV7-8 to TRBJ1-1, with 11 bases fitting TRBD1. Trimming cost V 4 bases and J 7 bases; bases outside gene matches: 8. Looked up from germline, CDR1 is SGHVS and CDR2 is FQNEAQ. The CDR3 spans 15 residues. Written as DNA, the CDR3 is TGTGCCAGCAGCTCCGGGACAGGGGGGGGTGATGAAGCTTTCTTT. This gives the protein CASSSGTGGGDEAFF. The complete variable domain, with remaining parts taken from reference TRBV7-8 and TRBJ1-1, reads GAGVSQSPRYKVAKRGQDVALRCDPISGHVSLFWYQQALGQGPEFLTYFQNEAQLDKSGLPSDRFFAERPEGSVSTLKIQRTQQEDSAVYLCASSSGTGGGDEAFFGQGTRLTVV.

The V gene is TRBV11-1, the J gene TRBJ2-2; TRBD2 agrees at 7 bases. The ends lost 2 bases at V and 7 bases at J; junction bases unmatched: 10. The germline V gene has CDR1 SGHAT and CDR2 FQDESV (reference sequence). The CDR3 runs to 16 residues. The CDR3 is CASSLFRGGSGGELFF. The CDR3 DNA reads as TGTGCCAGCAGCTTATTCCGGGGCGGGAGCGGCGGGGAGCTGTTTTTT.

The chain uses TRBV27 and TRBJ2-3, with TRBD2 identical over 9 bases. Trimming at V came to 10 bases and at J to 4 bases, leaving 12 bases not matched to a gene. The CDR3 is 15 amino acids. Germline CDR1 and CDR2: MNHEY and SMNVEV (reference sequence). Written as DNA, the CDR3 is TGTGCCACCCACGGGATCGCGGGAGGGGCAGATACGCAGTATTTT. It codes for CATHGIAGGADTQYF.